This TCR beta chain came from a study of blood T cell repertoires in COVID-19. V lost 6 bases, J lost 7 bases, and 15 bases lay in between. Per germline, CDR1 SNHLY and CDR2 FYNNEI. The CDR3 consists of 14 residues. TCRdb's copy holds only in-frame clones and misses some; the assay was immunoSEQ multiplex PCR. The sample lists 300,000 or so clones; about 85% were seen once. This clonotype was sampled from a woman in her 30s who had recovered from COVID-19. Sequencing input: PBMCs or T cells enriched from blood (not recorded which). The V and J genes are TRBV2 and TRBJ1-4, with D maybe TRBD1 (6 bases). CDR3 in DNA: TGTGCCAGCAGCCTCGGACAGACCGGTGAAAAACTGTTTTTT. Amino acid sequence: CASSLGQTGEKLFF. The whole variable domain, remainder taken from reference TRBV2 and TRBJ1-4, is EPEVTQTPSHQVTQMGQEVILRCVPISNHLYFYWYRQILGQKVEFLVSFYNNEISEKSEIFDDQFSVERPDGSNFTLKIRSTKLEDSAMYFCASSLGQTGEKLFFGSGTQLSVL.